This T cell receptor (beta chain) came from a study of shared clonotypes between healthy human individuals. Execution of the assay was at deep level. Assay used: immunoSEQ multiplex PCR; TCRdb lists only in-frame clones, some missing. The repertoire holds some 2,400,000 clones, with approximately 96% as singletons. Each of the donors was a healthy adult who was HIV-negative and had not had a recent acute infection or vaccination. A CD45RA-negative memory subset and a CD45RA+ naive subset were separated from the CD4+ cells. Germline assignment: CDR1 SEHNR and CDR2 FQNEAQ (reference sequence). Trimming at V came to 5 bases and at J to 8 bases, leaving 8 bases not matched to a gene. The CDR3 spans 14 residues.

The clonotype comes from a man between 18 and 29 years old in good health. Sequences were obtained from naive CD4+ T cells sorted from blood. Subset indicated: CD45RA+ positively selected. V usage is TRBV7-9 and J usage is TRBJ2-1, with 8 bases matching TRBD2. CDR3 bases: TGTGCCAGCAGCGAGAGCGGGAGTCTCTATGAGCAGTTCTTC. It yields the protein CASSESGSLYEQFF.